The 10 T cell receptor beta chains below come from one sample, sequenced in a study of blood T cell repertoires in COVID-19. Sequenced by immunoSEQ multiplex PCR; TCRdb stores in-frame clones only, minus some. The sample records over 60,000 clones, about 80% being singletons. The sample comprised peripheral blood. All receptors come from an older man with active or convalescent COVID-19.

This rearrangement joins TRBV6-5 to TRBJ2-5; D is unclear. Germline CDR1 MNHEY, CDR2 SVGAGI. With 5 bases removed from V and 1 base from J, the gap between germline ends came to 5 bases. This CDR3 has 12 residues. CDR3 residues: CASSLSQETQYF. The CDR3 region has the DNA TGTGCCAGCAGTCTCAGCCAAGAGACCCAGTACTTC.

This clone was observed once. The rearrangement links TRBV5-1 to TRBJ2-3; 9 bases align to TRBD2. Germline V gives CDR1 SGHRS, CDR2 YFSETQ. This CDR3 has 16 amino acids. The J segment lost 2 bases and the V segment lost 5 bases, leaving 9 bases of the junction unmatched. DNA of the CDR3: TGCGCCAGCAGGCGGAATCTAGCGGGGTACACAGATACGCAGTATTTT. It encodes CASRRNLAGYTDTQYF. Supplemented by reference TRBV5-1 and TRBJ2-3, the full variable domain reads KAGVTQTPRYLIKTRGQQVTLSCSPISGHRSVSWYQQTPGQGLQFLFEYFSETQRNKGNFPGRFSGRQFSNSRSEMNVSTLELGDSALYLCASRRNLAGYTDTQYFGPGTRLTVL.

This clone was seen a few times. The genes are TRBV6-5 and TRBJ1-2, with a possible D match to TRBD1 (6 bases). Trimming removed 0 bases at V and 5 bases at J, with 13 bases between. The CDR3 has 15 residues. Germline V gives CDR1 MNHEY, CDR2 SVGAGI. The CDR3 is CASSYSGGGRYGYTF. The CDR3, as DNA: TGTGCCAGCAGTTACTCGGGCGGGGGGCGATATGGCTACACCTTC.

This clone has a single count. This sequence joins TRBV12-3 or TRBV12-4 and TRBJ2-1; a weak D match, TRBD2 (5 bases). This CDR3 region has 13 residues. Trimming shortened V by 5 bases and J by 3 bases, and 8 bases separated the two germline ends. This CDR3 reads CASSPRDYNEQFF. The CDR3 region has the DNA TGTGCCAGCAGTCCCCGGGACTACAATGAGCAGTTCTTC.

This sequence joins TRBV27 and TRBJ2-5, with 13 bases matching TRBD2. V lost 5 bases, J lost 2 bases, and 8 bases stayed unmatched. This CDR3 region has 17 residues. Germline CDR1 is MNHEY and CDR2 is SMNVEV (reference sequence). CDR3 sequence (DNA): TGTGCCAGCAGTCCAGGACTAGCGGGAGTGGAACAAGAGACCCAGTACTTC. This encodes CASSPGLAGVEQETQYF.

This clone was detected a few times. The rearrangement joins TRBV10-1 to TRBJ1-3; 9 nucleotides align to TRBD1. The V gene end was trimmed by 3 bases and the J gene end by 7 bases; junction bases not matched to a gene: 7. This CDR3 region has 15 residues. Germline assignment: CDR1 WNHNN and CDR2 SYGVQD (reference sequence). The CDR3 region has the DNA TGCGCCAGCAGTGAAGGACAGGGGTCATGGAACACCATATATTTT. Residues: CASSEGQGSWNTIYF.

The V and J genes are TRBV29-1 and TRBJ2-7; a possible D gene is TRBD2 (5 bases). With 5 bases removed from V and 3 bases from J, the gap between germline ends came to 20 bases. The CDR3 length is 15 residues. Germline CDR1 reads SQVTM; CDR2 reads ANQGSEA. DNA for the CDR3: TGCAGCGTTTCCTTCGTTGGCCGGGGAATCTACGAGCAGTACTTC. Its translation is CSVSFVGRGIYEQYF.

The chain carries TRBV20-1 and TRBJ2-5, with D possibly TRBD1 on 5 matching bases. V lost 6 bases and J lost 4, with 9 bases in between. Germline V lookup: CDR1 DFQATT, CDR2 SNEGSKA (reference sequence). The CDR3 consists of 11 residues. In DNA form, the CDR3 reads TGCAGTGCCTTAGGGGTAGAGACCCAGTACTTC. Translating it yields CSALGVETQYF.

This rearrangement joins TRBV6-2 or TRBV6-3 to TRBJ1-5; possible D gene TRBD1, 6 bases. V was shortened by 4 bases and J by 3 bases, with 16 bases between the two germline ends. This CDR3 is built from 16 residues. Germline V CDR1 and CDR2: MNHEY, SVGEGT. The CDR3 coding sequence is TGTGCCAGCAGTTCTCAGGGGATTCGAAACAATCAGCCCCAGCATTTT. This sequence encodes CASSSQGIRNNQPQHF.

CDR3 DNA sequence: TGCGCCAGCAGCCACACCACTGTAACAGGGCGGATGACTGAAGCTTTCTTT. Protein: CASSHTTVTGRMTEAFF. The chain employs TRBV5-1 and TRBJ1-1, with D maybe TRBD1 (6 bases). V lost 4 bases to trimming and J lost 5 bases, with 24 bases between them. The germline V gene encodes CDR1 SGHRS and CDR2 YFSETQ. The CDR3 spans 17 residues.